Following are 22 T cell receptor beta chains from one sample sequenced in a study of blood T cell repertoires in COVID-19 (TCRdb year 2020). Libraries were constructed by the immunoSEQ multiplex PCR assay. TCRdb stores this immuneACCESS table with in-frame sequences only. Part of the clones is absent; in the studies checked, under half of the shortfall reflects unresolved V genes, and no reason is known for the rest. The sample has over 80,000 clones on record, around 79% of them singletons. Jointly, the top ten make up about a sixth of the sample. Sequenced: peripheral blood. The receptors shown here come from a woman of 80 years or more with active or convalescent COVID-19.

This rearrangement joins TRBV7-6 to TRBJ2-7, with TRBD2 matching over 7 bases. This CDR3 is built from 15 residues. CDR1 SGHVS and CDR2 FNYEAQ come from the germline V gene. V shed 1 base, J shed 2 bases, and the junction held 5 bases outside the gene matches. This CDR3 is CASSLDGSGPYEQYF. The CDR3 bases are TGTGCCAGCAGCTTAGATGGTAGCGGGCCCTACGAGCAGTACTTC.

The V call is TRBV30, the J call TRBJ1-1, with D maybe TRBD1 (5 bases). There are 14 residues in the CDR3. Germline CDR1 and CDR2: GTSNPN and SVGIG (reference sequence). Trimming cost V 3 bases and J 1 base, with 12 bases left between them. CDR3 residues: CAWSLGHKNTEAFF. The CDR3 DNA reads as TGTGCCTGGAGCCTTGGACACAAGAACACTGAAGCTTTCTTT.

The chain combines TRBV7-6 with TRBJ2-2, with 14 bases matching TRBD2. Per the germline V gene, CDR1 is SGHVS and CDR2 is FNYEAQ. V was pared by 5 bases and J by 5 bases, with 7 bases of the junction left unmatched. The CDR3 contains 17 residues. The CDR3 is CASSLGTSGSFTGELFF. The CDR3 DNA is TGTGCCAGCAGCCTAGGGACTAGCGGGAGTTTTACCGGGGAGCTGTTTTTT.

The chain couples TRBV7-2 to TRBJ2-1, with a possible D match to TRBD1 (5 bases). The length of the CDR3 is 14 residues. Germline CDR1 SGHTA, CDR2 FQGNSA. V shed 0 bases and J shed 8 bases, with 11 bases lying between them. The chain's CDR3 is CASSLAPRVDEQFF. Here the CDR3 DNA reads TGTGCCAGCAGCTTAGCACCCAGGGTGGATGAGCAGTTCTTC.

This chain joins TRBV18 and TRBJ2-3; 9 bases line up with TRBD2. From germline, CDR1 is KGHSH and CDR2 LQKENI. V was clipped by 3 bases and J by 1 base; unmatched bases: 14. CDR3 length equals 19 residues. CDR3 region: CASSPRGSGRLLGTDTQYF. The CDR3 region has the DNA TGTGCCAGCTCACCCCGGGGTAGCGGGAGACTGTTGGGCACAGATACGCAGTATTTT.

The CDR3 coding sequence is TGTGCCAGCAGAGGGACAGGGTTTTCACCCCTCCACTTT. The encoded protein is CASRGTGFSPLHF. The genes are TRBV27 and TRBJ1-6; 9 bases match TRBD1. Germline CDR1 and CDR2: MNHEY and SMNVEV (reference sequence). The CDR3 is made up of 13 amino acids. V dropped 6 bases and J dropped 9; count of bases not matched to a gene: 3.

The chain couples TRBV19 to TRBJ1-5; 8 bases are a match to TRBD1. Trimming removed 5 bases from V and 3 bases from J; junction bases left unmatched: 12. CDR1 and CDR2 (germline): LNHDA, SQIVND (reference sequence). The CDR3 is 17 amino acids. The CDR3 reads CASSPRGDRSFNQPQHF. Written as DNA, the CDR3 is TGTGCCAGTAGTCCCCGGGGGGACAGGTCGTTCAATCAGCCCCAGCATTTT.

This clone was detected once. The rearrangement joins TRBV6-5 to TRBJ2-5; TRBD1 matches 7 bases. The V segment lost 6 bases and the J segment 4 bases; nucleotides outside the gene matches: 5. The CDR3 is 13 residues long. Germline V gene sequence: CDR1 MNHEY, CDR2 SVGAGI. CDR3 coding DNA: TGTGCCAGCAGAAGACAGGGATCAGAGACCCAGTACTTC. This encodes CASRRQGSETQYF.

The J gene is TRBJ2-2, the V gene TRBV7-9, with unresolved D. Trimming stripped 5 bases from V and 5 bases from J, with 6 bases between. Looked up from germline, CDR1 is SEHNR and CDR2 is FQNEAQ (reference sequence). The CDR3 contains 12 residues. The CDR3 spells CASSGLTGELFF. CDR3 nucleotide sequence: TGTGCCAGCAGCGGGCTTACCGGGGAGCTGTTTTTT.

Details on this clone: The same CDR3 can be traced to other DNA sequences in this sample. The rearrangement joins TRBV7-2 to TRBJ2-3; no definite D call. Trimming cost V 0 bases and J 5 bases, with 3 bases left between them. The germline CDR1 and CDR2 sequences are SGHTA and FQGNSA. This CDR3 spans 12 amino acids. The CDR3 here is CASSLARDTQYF. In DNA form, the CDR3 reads TGTGCCAGCAGCTTAGCGCGAGATACGCAGTATTTT.

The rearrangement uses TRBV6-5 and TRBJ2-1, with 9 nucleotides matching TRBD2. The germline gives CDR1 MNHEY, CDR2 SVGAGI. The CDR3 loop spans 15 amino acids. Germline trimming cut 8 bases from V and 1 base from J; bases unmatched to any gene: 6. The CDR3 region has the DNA TGTGCCAGCGGAGGACTAGCGCATTCCTACAATGAGCAGTTCTTC. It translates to CASGGLAHSYNEQFF.

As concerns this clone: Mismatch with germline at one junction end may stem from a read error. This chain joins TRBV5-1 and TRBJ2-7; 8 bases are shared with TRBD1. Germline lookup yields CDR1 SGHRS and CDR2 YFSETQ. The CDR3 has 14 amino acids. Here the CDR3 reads CASSSDTGGYEQYF. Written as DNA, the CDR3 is TGTGCCAGCAGCTCAGATACAGGGGGCTACGAGCAGTACTTC.

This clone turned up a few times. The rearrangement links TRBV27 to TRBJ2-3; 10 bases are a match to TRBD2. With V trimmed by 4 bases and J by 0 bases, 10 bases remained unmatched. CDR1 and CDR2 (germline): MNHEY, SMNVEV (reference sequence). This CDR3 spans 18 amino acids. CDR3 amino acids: CASSSLPGLARSTDTQYF. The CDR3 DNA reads TGTGCCAGCAGTTCCTTACCGGGACTAGCGCGAAGCACAGATACGCAGTATTTT.

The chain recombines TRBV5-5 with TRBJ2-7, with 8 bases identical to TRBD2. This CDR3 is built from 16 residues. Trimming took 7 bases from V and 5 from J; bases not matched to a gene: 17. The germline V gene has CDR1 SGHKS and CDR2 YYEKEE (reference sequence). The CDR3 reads CASRPLRAGGNNEQYF. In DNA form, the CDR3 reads TGTGCCAGCCGCCCGTTAAGGGCGGGAGGAAACAACGAGCAGTACTTC.

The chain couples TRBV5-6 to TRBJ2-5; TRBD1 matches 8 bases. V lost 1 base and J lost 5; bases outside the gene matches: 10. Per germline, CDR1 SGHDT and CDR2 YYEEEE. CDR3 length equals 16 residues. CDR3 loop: CASSLRGQGGLETQYF. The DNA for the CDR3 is TGTGCCAGCAGCTTGCGTGGACAGGGTGGGTTGGAGACCCAGTACTTC.

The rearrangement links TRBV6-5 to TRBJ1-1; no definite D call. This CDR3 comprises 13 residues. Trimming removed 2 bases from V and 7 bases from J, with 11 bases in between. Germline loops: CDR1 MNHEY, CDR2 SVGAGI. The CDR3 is CASSYEGRGEAFF. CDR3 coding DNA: TGTGCCAGCAGTTACGAAGGGAGAGGTGAAGCTTTCTTT.

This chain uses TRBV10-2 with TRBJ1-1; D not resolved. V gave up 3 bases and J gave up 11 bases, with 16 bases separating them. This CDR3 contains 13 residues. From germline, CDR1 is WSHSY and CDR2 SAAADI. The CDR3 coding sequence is TGCGCCAGCAGTGACGGGGTAGCCATGGTGGCTTTCTTT. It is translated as CASSDGVAMVAFF.

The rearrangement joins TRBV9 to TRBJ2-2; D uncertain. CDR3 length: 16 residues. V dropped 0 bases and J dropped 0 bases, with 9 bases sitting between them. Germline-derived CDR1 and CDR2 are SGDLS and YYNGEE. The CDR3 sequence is CASSVGGSPNTGELFF. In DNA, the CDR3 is TGTGCCAGCAGCGTAGGAGGAAGCCCGAACACCGGGGAGCTGTTTTTT.

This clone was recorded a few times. The CDR3 DNA reads TGTGCCAGCAGCAACGGACGGGGCTCCTACGAGCAGTACTTC. This encodes CASSNGRGSYEQYF. The chain carries TRBV2 and TRBJ2-7; D may be TRBD2 (5 bases). The CDR3 spans 14 residues. The V end lost 6 bases, the J end lost 0 bases, and 12 bases lay between the germline ends. Germline V gene data show CDR1 as SNHLY and CDR2 as FYNNEI. Full variable domain (rest looked up from reference TRBV2 and TRBJ2-7): EPEVTQTPSHQVTQMGQEVILRCVPISNHLYFYWYRQILGQKVEFLVSFYNNEISEKSEIFDDQFSVERPDGSNFTLKIRSTKLEDSAMYFCASSNGRGSYEQYFGPGTRLTVT.

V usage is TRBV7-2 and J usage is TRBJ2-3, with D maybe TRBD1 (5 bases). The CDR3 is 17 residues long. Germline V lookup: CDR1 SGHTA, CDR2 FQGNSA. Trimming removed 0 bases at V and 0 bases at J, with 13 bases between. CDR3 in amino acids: CASSLAPGFASTDTQYF. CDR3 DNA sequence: TGTGCCAGCAGCTTAGCGCCAGGGTTTGCTAGCACAGATACGCAGTATTTT.

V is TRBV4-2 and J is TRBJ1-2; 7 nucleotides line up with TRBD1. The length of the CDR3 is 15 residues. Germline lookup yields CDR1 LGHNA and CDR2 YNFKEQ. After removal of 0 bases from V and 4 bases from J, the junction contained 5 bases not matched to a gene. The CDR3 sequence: CASSQDQGVTYGYTF. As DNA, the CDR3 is TGTGCCAGCAGCCAAGATCAGGGGGTAACCTATGGCTACACCTTC.

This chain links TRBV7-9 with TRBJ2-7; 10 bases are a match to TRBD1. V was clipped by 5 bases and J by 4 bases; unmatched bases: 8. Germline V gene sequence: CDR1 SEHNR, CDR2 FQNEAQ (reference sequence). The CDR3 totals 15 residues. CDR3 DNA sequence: TGTGCCAGCAGCCGCGGGACAGGGGATGTATACGAGCAGTACTTC. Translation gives CASSRGTGDVYEQYF.